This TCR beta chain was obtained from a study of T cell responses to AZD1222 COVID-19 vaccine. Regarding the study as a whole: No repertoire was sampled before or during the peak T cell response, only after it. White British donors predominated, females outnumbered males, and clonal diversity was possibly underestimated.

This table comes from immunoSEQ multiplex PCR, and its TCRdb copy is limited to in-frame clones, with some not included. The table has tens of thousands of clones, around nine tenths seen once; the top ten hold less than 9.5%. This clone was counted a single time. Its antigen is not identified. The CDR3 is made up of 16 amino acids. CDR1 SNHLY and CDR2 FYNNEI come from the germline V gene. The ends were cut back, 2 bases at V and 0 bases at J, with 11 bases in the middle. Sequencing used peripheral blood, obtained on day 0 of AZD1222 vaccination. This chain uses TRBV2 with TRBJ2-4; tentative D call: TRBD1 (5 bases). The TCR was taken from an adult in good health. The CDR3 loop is CASSERMGLAKNIQYF. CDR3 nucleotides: TGTGCCAGCAGTGAAAGGATGGGGCTAGCCAAAAACATTCAGTACTTC.